This is a list of T cell receptor beta chains from one sample in a study of human CD8 memory T cell subsets. TCRdb reworked the 5' RACE reads into one entry per CDR3 protein, no DNA. The sample totals thousands of distinct CDR3 sequences. Sequenced input: CD8+ T cells from PBMCs. Receptors originate from a human donor in good health. Both conserved end residues are part of each CDR3. A row's size may be missing; if present it is once, few, many or a size class.

>TRBV27|medium-sized|19|TRBJ2-2
CASSSPQTSGSANTGELFF
>TRBV7-9|medium-sized|17|TRBJ2-5
CASSLDPTVVFQETQYF
>TRBV5-5|-|13|TRBJ2-3
CASSLVSADTQYF
>TRBV16|-|14|TRBJ2-2
CASGGDGNTGELFF
>TRBV12-3/TRBV12-4|-|15|TRBJ1-5
CASSFGRAVGQPQHF
>TRBV11-2|-|16|TRBJ2-1
CASSLYRPASYNEQFF
>TRBV20-1|-|15|TRBJ2-5
CSARELAGVLETQYF
>TRBV4-1|-|16|TRBJ2-4
CASSQDPYGRENIQYF
>TRBV4-1|-|17|TRBJ2-1
CASSQDHPSGVINEQFF
>TRBV5-1|-|14|TRBJ1-2
CASSLATGNYGYTF
>TRBV30|-|14|TRBJ2-7
CAWSETAPGREQYF
>TRBV28|-|14|TRBJ2-7
CASSLRVNSYEQYF
>TRBV3-1|-|14|TRBJ1-1
CASSQEQGPGEAFF
>TRBV29-1|medium-sized|14|TRBJ2-2
CSVSVGGHTGELFF
>TRBV28|-|16|TRBJ2-5
CASRQLLAGEAETQYF
>TRBV23-1|-|15|TRBJ1-2
CASSQFGQGGFGYTF
>TRBV7-6|-|13|TRBJ1-6
CASSFVLNSPLHF
>TRBV7-8|-|13|TRBJ2-2
CASSLGGTGELFF
>TRBV7-2|-|15|TRBJ2-7
CASSLVREISYEQYF
>TRBV5-6|-|15|TRBJ2-7
CASSSGSGRSYEQYF
>TRBV27|-|15|TRBJ2-7
CASSLRTSGSYEQYF
>TRBV7-9|medium-sized|14|TRBJ2-7
CASSLVAGASEQYF
>TRBV24-1|-|17|TRBJ1-2
CATSDPQDRPSLYGYTF
>TRBV20-1|-|16|TRBJ2-3
CSARDQTPGLTDTQYF
>TRBV4-2|-|15|TRBJ2-3
CASSFRQGVGDTQYF
>TRBV20-1|-|15|TRBJ2-1
CSARDLLANNNEQFF